The rows below give T cell receptor beta chains drawn from one sample of a study of regulatory T cells in long-lasting Graves disease. TCRdb re-analysed the multiplex PCR reads in MiXCR, keeping a single row per CDR3 protein. The data show about 540,000 distinct CDR3 sequences, about 13% seen once. The data also belong to a second study, concerning T cells in Graves' hyperthyroidism and ophthalmopathy.

Sequences were derived from peripheral blood mononuclear cells (PBMCs), sampled at new diagnosis, from a patient treated with antithyroid drugs. The receptors here all came from a man aged 25-45 years with Graves disease. CDR3s include the opening cysteine and the closing phenylalanine or tryptophan. D genes are given only for firm matches. Size values are once, few and many counts, or a class for expanded clones, and some rows have none.

cdr3_nt cdr3_aa j_call v_call d_call clone_size
TGTGCCAGCAGTGACCGGGAGAACTACGAGCAGTACTTC CASSDRENYEQYF TRBJ2-7 TRBV6-1 . many
TGTGCCAGCAATATTGTCCTAGCGGGAGGAGTAAATGAGCAGTTCTTC CASNIVLAGGVNEQFF TRBJ2-1 TRBV27 TRBD2 .
TGCAGCGTTGACGGGGTAAGAGCGGACAATGAGCAGTTCTTC CSVDGVRADNEQFF TRBJ2-1 TRBV29-1 . .
TGTGCCAGCTCACCAGGGACAGCGACTGGTGCCCAAAACATTCAGTACTTC CASSPGTATGAQNIQYF TRBJ2-4 TRBV18 TRBD1 few
TGTGCCAGCACCCAATTCACCGGGGAGCTGTTTTTT CASTQFTGELFF TRBJ2-2 TRBV12-3/TRBV12-4 . many
TGTGCCATCAGTGACAGCGGGAGCGGGCATGAGCAGCTCTTC CAISDSGSGHEQLF TRBJ2-1 TRBV10-3 TRBD2 few
TGTGCCAGCAGGATACAGGGCCACACTGAAGCTTTCTTT CASRIQGHTEAFF TRBJ1-1 TRBV6-1 . many
TGTGCCAGCAGCCAAGCTATACGGGATTACGAGCAGTACTTC CASSQAIRDYEQYF TRBJ2-7 TRBV3-1 . many
TGTGCCACCAGTGTCGTCGGAGCAGATACGCAGTATTTT CATSVVGADTQYF TRBJ2-3 TRBV24-1 . many
TGTGCCAGCAGTTATGCGGAGACCCAGTACTTC CASSYAETQYF TRBJ2-5 TRBV6-2/TRBV6-3 . few
TGTGCCATCAGTGACGGGAGCTGGACGACTCAAGGAGAGACCCAGTACTTC CAISDGSWTTQGETQYF TRBJ2-5 TRBV10-3 . many
TGTGCTAGTGGTTTGGGAAAACTAGCGGGAGTCGGGAGTGAGCAGTTCTTC CASGLGKLAGVGSEQFF TRBJ2-1 TRBV12-5 TRBD2 .
TGTGCCTGGAAGCCCCGTGGATCGACAGATACGCAGTATTTT CAWKPRGSTDTQYF TRBJ2-3 TRBV30 . many
TGTGCCACCCTTAGCGGGAACACAGATACGCAGTATTTT CATLSGNTDTQYF TRBJ2-3 TRBV28 TRBD2 many
TGTGCCAGAGTACGTCCTACTAACAATGAGCAGTTCTTC CARVRPTNNEQFF TRBJ2-1 TRBV2 . many
TGTGCCAGCGCCTCCGGGACAGGTTATAGCAATCAGCCCCAGCATTTT CASASGTGYSNQPQHF TRBJ1-5 TRBV7-6 TRBD1 .
TGCAGCTCTACTAGCGGGAGTTCGGGGGAGCAGTACTTC CSSTSGSSGEQYF TRBJ2-7 TRBV29-1 TRBD2 many
TGTGCCAGCACCTTAAACAGGGGTCCTAGCACAGATACGCAGTATTTT CASTLNRGPSTDTQYF TRBJ2-3 TRBV6-1 TRBD1 .
TGCGCCAGCGGGAGAGGGAACTATGGCTACACCTTC CASGRGNYGYTF TRBJ1-2 TRBV5-1 . many
TGTGCCAGTAGTGTCGACAGGAACCTCAATCAGCCCCAGCATTTT CASSVDRNLNQPQHF TRBJ1-5 TRBV19 . many
TGCAGTGCTGGGGGACTAGCGGGAGTATTGGCTACGCAGTATTTT CSAGGLAGVLATQYF TRBJ2-3 TRBV20-1 TRBD2 .
TGCGCCAGCAGTTTGAGACAGGGCACTGAAGCTTTCTTT CASSLRQGTEAFF TRBJ1-1 TRBV5-1 TRBD1 many
TGTGCCAGCAGCTTGGAACCCGGGATCGGGGAGCTGTTTTTT CASSLEPGIGELFF TRBJ2-2 TRBV5-1 . .
TGTGCCAGCAGTTTATCTGTTACAGGGTTGGGAAAGCCTAGCAATCAGCCCCAGCATTTT CASSLSVTGLGKPSNQPQHF TRBJ1-5 TRBV27 . many
TGTGCCAGCAGTCAAGGACAGCTCAATTACTACGAGCAGTACTTC CASSQGQLNYYEQYF TRBJ2-7 TRBV12-3/TRBV12-4 . many
TGTGCCAGCAGCCAAGGAGAGCTAGCGGGAGATAATGAGCAGTTCTTC CASSQGELAGDNEQFF TRBJ2-1 TRBV14 TRBD2 .
TGTGCCAGCAGTTTAGGTCTTGGCGCTATTTCGGGCTACACCTTC CASSLGLGAISGYTF TRBJ1-2 TRBV12-3/TRBV12-4 . many
TGTGCCAGCGGGTTAGGGGACGGGAGGACGGAGCAGTACTTC CASGLGDGRTEQYF TRBJ2-7 TRBV27 TRBD2 many
TGCAGCGTTGGGGGGGGGCAGGGGGAGTGGACTTACTCCTACAATGAGCAGTTCTTC CSVGGGQGEWTYSYNEQFF TRBJ2-1 TRBV29-1 . many
TGCAGTGCTAGTGGTGGCAGTCTTAACAATGAGCAGTTCTTC CSASGGSLNNEQFF TRBJ2-1 TRBV20-1 . many
TGTGCCAGCACCGCCAGGCCCAACCCCCTGGGGAATGAGCAGTTCTTC CASTARPNPLGNEQFF TRBJ2-1 TRBV27 . many
TGTGCCAGCAGTTTAGGAGGGGGAAGCTTCAACACCGGGGAGCTGTTTTTT CASSLGGGSFNTGELFF TRBJ2-2 TRBV12-3/TRBV12-4 . many
TGCGCCAGCAGCTCTAGGACTTTCACCGGGGAGCTGTTTTTT CASSSRTFTGELFF TRBJ2-2 TRBV5-1 . many
TGCGCCAGCAGCTTGGGGGGACAGGGGAGAGGAGAGACCCAGTACTTC CASSLGGQGRGETQYF TRBJ2-5 TRBV5-1 TRBD1 .
TGCAGTGCTAACCTTTTAGCGGGAGGCGTCAACGAGCAGTACTTC CSANLLAGGVNEQYF TRBJ2-7 TRBV20-1 TRBD2 many
TGTGCCAGCAGCCCTGGTCCGACAGGGCCGAACACTGAAGCTTTCTTT CASSPGPTGPNTEAFF TRBJ1-1 TRBV13 TRBD1 many
TGTGCCAGCAGGACAGCGGGAGAGGGCGAGCAGTACTTC CASRTAGEGEQYF TRBJ2-7 TRBV2 TRBD2 many
TGTGCCAGCAGTGAATATGGTGGTTGGGACGGAACAGATACGCAGTATTTT CASSEYGGWDGTDTQYF TRBJ2-3 TRBV6-1 . many
TGTGCCAGCAGCGGACGGATGAACACTGAAGCTTTCTTT CASSGRMNTEAFF TRBJ1-1 TRBV2 . many
TGCAGTGCTAGCCTTATGGAAGGGGCAGCCTACGAGCAGTACTTC CSASLMEGAAYEQYF TRBJ2-7 TRBV20-1 . many
TGCAGTGCTACTCTAGCGGGAGGGAGACAAGAGACCCAGTACTTC CSATLAGGRQETQYF TRBJ2-5 TRBV20-1 TRBD2 many
TGCAGTGCTAGACGGGACACGAGAGCGGGAGAGCAGTACTTC CSARRDTRAGEQYF TRBJ2-7 TRBV20-1 . .
TGCAGCGTGGGGGACAGGGGAGAGACCCAGTACTTC CSVGDRGETQYF TRBJ2-5 TRBV29-1 TRBD1 few
TGCAACGCAGAGTGGGTCCTAGACGGACAGAAATATTACGAGCAGTACTTC CNAEWVLDGQKYYEQYF TRBJ2-7 TRBV20-1 . .
TGTGCCAGCAGTTTAAGGGGACACCGGGACTATGGCTACACCTTC CASSLRGHRDYGYTF TRBJ1-2 TRBV27 . many
TGTGCCAGCAGCTTGTTTGGGAGCGGGAGCCTTGACACCGGGGAGCTGTTTTTT CASSLFGSGSLDTGELFF TRBJ2-2 TRBV7-2 TRBD2 many
TGTGCCAGCTCACCAATCAGACAGGGAGATGGCTACACCTTC CASSPIRQGDGYTF TRBJ1-2 TRBV18 TRBD1 many
TGTGCCAGCACCGGACAGGGTGGCGCCGGGGAGCTGTTTTTT CASTGQGGAGELFF TRBJ2-2 TRBV11-2 TRBD1 many
TGTGCCAGCAGCTTAGTGGGCACAGATACGCAGTATTTT CASSLVGTDTQYF TRBJ2-3 TRBV7-2 . many
TGTGCCACCAGTGATCGCATGCGGACAGGGAAGACAGATACGCAGTATTTT CATSDRMRTGKTDTQYF TRBJ2-3 TRBV24-1 TRBD1 many
TGTGCCAGCAAAAAAATGATGGGGATCACAGATACGCAGTATTTT CASKKMMGITDTQYF TRBJ2-3 TRBV12-3/TRBV12-4 . many
TGCGCCAGCAACGGGGGCCATGGCTACACCTTC CASNGGHGYTF TRBJ1-2 TRBV5-1 . .
TGTGCCAGCAGTCCCCCGGGGGACAGGGCAACCTACGAGCAGTACTTC CASSPPGDRATYEQYF TRBJ2-7 TRBV12-3/TRBV12-4 TRBD1 many
TGTGCCAGCAGTTATACTAGCGGGAGCACAGATACGCAGTATTTT CASSYTSGSTDTQYF TRBJ2-3 TRBV6-2/TRBV6-3 TRBD2 many